Below are 5 T cell receptor beta chains sequenced from a single sample in a study of OX40 agonist ivuxolimab in advanced cancers. Data came from immunoSEQ multiplex PCR; TCRdb stores just in-frame clones and leaves some out. The repertoire consists of 74,000 or so clones, with approximately 89% occurring once and the leading ten covering around 2.1%. Here the sequenced sample was CD4+ or CD8+ T cells sorted from blood, taken in a trial of the OX40 agonist ivuxolimab. Receptor source: an adult with an advanced solid tumor such as melanoma, head and neck, liver or kidney cancer.

V gene TRBV7-9 combines with J gene TRBJ2-3, with D unclear. Germline V gene lookup returns CDR1 SEHNR and CDR2 FQNEAQ (reference sequence). Trimming stripped 1 base from V and 8 bases from J, with 13 bases between. The CDR3 spans 14 residues. The CDR3 region is CASSLVGWVVTQYF. In DNA form, the CDR3 reads TGTGCCAGCAGCTTAGTAGGCTGGGTCGTTACGCAGTATTTT.

The chain is built from TRBV7-2 and TRBJ2-3; no reliable D call. The V gene lost 4 bases and the J gene lost 0 bases, with 11 bases spanning the gap. The germline gives CDR1 SGHTA, CDR2 FQGNSA. CDR3 length equals 15 residues. The CDR3 is CASSSLTGSTDTQYF. The CDR3 DNA follows: TGTGCCAGCAGCTCCTTGACGGGTAGCACAGATACGCAGTATTTT.

V usage is TRBV7-3 and J usage is TRBJ2-7; D perhaps matches TRBD2 (5 bases). CDR1 and CDR2 (germline): SGHTA, FQGTGA. The CDR3 totals 13 residues. V dropped 2 bases and J dropped 3 bases, with 8 bases sitting between them. CDR3 in amino acids: CASSLEAVYEQYF. CDR3 nucleotides: TGTGCCAGCAGCTTAGAAGCGGTCTACGAGCAGTACTTC.

The rearrangement uses TRBV6-5 and TRBJ1-1; no firm D call. CDR1 is MNHEY, CDR2 SVGAGI, per germline. Trimming removed 2 bases at V and 1 base at J, with 11 bases between. The CDR3 length is 15 residues. CDR3 in DNA: TGTGCCAGCAGTTACCTAGGGAGGGAGAACACTGAAGCTTTCTTT. Translated, it gives CASSYLGRENTEAFF.

The genes are TRBV5-1 and TRBJ2-3; 7 bases are a match to TRBD2. V lost 5 bases, J lost 1 base, and 7 bases stayed unmatched. The CDR3 extends over 15 amino acids. Per germline, CDR1 SGHRS and CDR2 YFSETQ. This CDR3 is CASREREWGTDTQYF. CDR3 coding DNA: TGCGCCAGCAGGGAGCGGGAATGGGGCACAGATACGCAGTATTTT.